The source of this T cell receptor (beta chain) is a study of shared clonotypes between healthy human individuals. Trimming at V came to 6 bases and at J to 5 bases, leaving 6 bases not matched to a gene. The CDR3 extends over 15 amino acids. Germline V gives CDR1 MDHEN, CDR2 SYDVKM. Sequenced by immunoSEQ multiplex PCR; TCRdb stores in-frame clones only, minus some. The sample yields 1.4 million to 1.5 million clones, roughly 96% seen once. A CD45RA-negative memory subset and a CD45RA+ naive subset were separated from the CD4+ cells. The receptor's source is a man aged 30 to 39 in good health. Input material: naive CD4+ T cells sorted from blood. Subset specified: CD45RA+ positively selected. The V call is TRBV28, the J call TRBJ2-7, with TRBD2 matching over 14 bases. Written as DNA, the CDR3 is TGTGCCAGCAGACCTAGACTAGCGGGAGGGCACGAGCAGTACTTC. Amino acids: CASRPRLAGGHEQYF.